This T cell receptor (beta chain) emerged from a study of blood T cell repertoires in COVID-19 (dated by TCRdb to the early 2020s). General notes on the study: The collaborator samples originated in the United States, Italy and Spain and spanned the acute and convalescent phases of COVID-19. The dataset comprised deeply sampled blood TCRbeta repertoires from subjects exposed to, actively infected with, or recovered from COVID-19. The repertoires were released in a freely available public database meant as a resource for research on the immune response to SARS-CoV-2. The samples were drawn from the first 160 participants of the ongoing ImmuneRACE study and from 1,254 subjects provided by 6 global collaborators. The prospective study material was composed of cDNA or gDNA derived from T cells, B-cell-depleted T cells, or PBMCs. Where HLA class I and class II types were available, the types were taken from metadata supplied by the sample provider, not from assay-based typing. A de-identified subject ID, COVID-19 status, age in years and sex were almost always included in the sample metadata. Beyond this particular receptor, the publication reports: The amount of clinical and demographic metadata varied by source and participant and was provided uncurated.

Whole blood was collected in K2EDTA tubes by collaborating institutions according to the institutions' own protocols. Collaborator samples were shipped for TCRbeta analysis as frozen whole blood, isolated PBMCs, or DNA extracted from either sample type. Reading from cysteine to phenylalanine, the CDR3 counts 16 amino acids. The only DNA kept is the CDR3, 48 bases in frame from the first base. Taken from the germline V gene (reference sequence), the CDR1 and CDR2 loops are LNHDA and SQIVND. Trimming removed 7 bases from V and 7 bases from J; the gene matches leave 16 bases unexplained. This clone was recorded only once. Its target antigen remains unknown. No qualities accompany the bases; no much larger clone lies one base away. TCRbeta CDR3 regions were amplified from genomic DNA using the immunoSEQ Assay, a bias-controlled multiplex PCR. Under the source paper's analysis protocol: The number of nucleated cells in each sample was estimated from the amplification of reference gene primers within the assay. Sequence reads were collapsed and filtered to measure the absolute abundance of every unique TCRbeta CDR3 rearrangement. For each sample, productive Simpson clonality was calculated as the square root of Simpson's diversity index across productive rearrangements. As stored in TCRdb, this immuneACCESS dataset retains in-frame rearrangements with V and J assigned. A fraction of the clones does not appear; measured against another copy, unresolved V genes explain less than half of the discrepancy, and the remainder lacks a known reason. V, J and clone size were drawn from that table, and D and trimming were deduced from the DNA. This sample is represented by 95,000 to 150,000 clones; 87% of them were singletons. Of the sample, 25% to 35% is held by the ten largest clones.

The receptor's source is a woman aged 70-85 years with acute or convalescent COVID-19. The sequence joins TRBV19 to TRBJ1-5; 7 bases in the middle match TRBD1. The source material was peripheral blood. Read as DNA, the sequence is TGTGCCAGTACCGATCGATCGACAGGGACGGACCAGCCCCAGCATTTT. Its amino acids are CASTDRSTGTDQPQHF.